This record looks at one TCR beta chain sequence and its context. Its antigen is unidentified. Germline loops: CDR1 SGDLS, CDR2 YYNGEE. The CDR3 runs to 16 residues. V lost 4 bases and J lost 0, with 13 bases in between. Method: immunoSEQ multiplex PCR; TCRdb's copy keeps in-frame clones and lacks some. The sample shows under 70,000 clones, around 92% of them seen only once. This entry is derived from a study of lymphopenia after photon versus proton radiotherapy. Whole-study results and caveats: Oligoclonal CD8+ Temra expansion after nadir drove photon patients' diversity drop. In patients who died, overall survival fell as post-nadir TCR diversity dropped more.

The clonotype comes from a woman aged 35 to 49 with cholangiocarcinoma. V gene TRBV9 combines with J gene TRBJ2-2; the D gene is possibly TRBD1 (6 bases). The material was peripheral blood, obtained from a patient treated with photon-based radiotherapy. The CDR3 reads CASSISGTTNTGELFF. The CDR3 DNA reads TGTGCCAGCAGCATTAGTGGGACAACGAACACCGGGGAGCTGTTTTTT.